The 21 T cell receptor beta chains in this list originate from one sample, sequenced in a study of T cell repertoires in cytomegalovirus infection. TCRdb re-derived calls from the reads in MiXCR, one entry per CDR3 protein. The data show under 850,000 distinct CDR3 sequences, about a third seen once. The specimen sequenced was PBMCs. These receptors were collected from a human donor in good health (CMV status not recorded). Some clones in this sample may be carry-over from other donors' samples.

This clonotype was recorded many times. This chain connects TRBV7-2 to TRBJ1-6, with D possibly being TRBD1 (6 bases). The V end lost 1 base, the J end lost 7 bases, and 8 bases lay between the germline ends. This CDR3 spans 14 amino acids. Germline V lookup: CDR1 SGHTA, CDR2 FQGNSA. The CDR3: CASSLERGNSPLHF. The CDR3 nucleotides read TGTGCCAGCAGCTTAGAAAGGGGGAATTCACCCCTCCACTTT.

This chain links TRBV27 with TRBJ2-7; TRBD2 agrees at 9 bases. The CDR3 is made up of 15 amino acids. CDR1 and CDR2 from the germline V gene are MNHEY and SMNVEV (reference sequence). The J segment lost 3 bases and the V segment lost 6 bases, leaving 9 bases of the junction unmatched. The CDR3 region is CASSTLGSGGYEQYF. DNA for the CDR3: TGTGCCAGCAGCACCCTAGGTAGCGGGGGCTACGAGCAGTACTTC.

This clonotype turned up a few times. The chain has TRBV6-5 and TRBJ2-7, with D hard to call. CDR3 length equals 15 residues. CDR1 and CDR2 from the germline V gene are MNHEY and SVGAGI. V lost 0 bases to trimming and J lost 0 bases, with 9 bases between them. The CDR3, as DNA: TGTGCCAGCAGTTACTCTACGCCTAGCTCCTACGAGCAGTACTTC. This sequence encodes CASSYSTPSSYEQYF.

V usage is TRBV6-2 or TRBV6-3 and J usage is TRBJ1-3; D is ambiguous. The CDR3 extends over 12 amino acids. Trimming pared 8 bases from V and 9 bases from J, leaving 14 bases between. CDR1 and CDR2 from the germline V gene are MNHEY and SVGEGT. The CDR3 DNA follows: TGTGCCAGCGGGCAGATGGCCTCCACCATATATTTT. Translation: CASGQMASTIYF.

This clonotype was recorded a few times. The chain combines TRBV20-1 with TRBJ1-6; TRBD1 aligns across 10 bases. Germline V gene lookup returns CDR1 DFQATT and CDR2 SNEGSKA (reference sequence). Losses at the gene ends were 6 bases for V and 7 bases for J; bases not matched to a gene: 0. The CDR3 totals 12 residues. This CDR3 reads CSATGGNSPLHF. The CDR3 nucleotides read TGCAGTGCGACAGGGGGCAATTCACCCCTCCACTTT.

The J gene is TRBJ2-1, the V gene TRBV5-3; 12 bases are a match to TRBD2. TRBV5-3 is an ORF, with its function uncertain. V gave up 10 bases and J gave up 9 bases; unmatched junction bases: 11. There are 14 residues in the CDR3. As DNA, the CDR3 is TGTGCCGGTACTAGACTAGCGGGAGTGGGTGAGCAGTTCTTC. Its protein is CAGTRLAGVGEQFF.

A few counts support this clonotype. The J gene is TRBJ1-3, the V gene TRBV10-3; D is unclear. V dropped 3 bases and J dropped 0 bases, with 3 bases sitting between them. The CDR3 has 13 residues. Per the germline V gene, CDR1 is ENHRY and CDR2 is SYGVKD. CDR3 loop: CAISDSSGNTIYF. As DNA, the CDR3 is TGTGCCATCAGTGATAGCTCTGGAAACACCATATATTTT.

The chain links TRBV7-4 to TRBJ1-2, with TRBD1 as a possible D gene (5 bases). V shed 5 bases and J shed 2 bases, with 9 bases lying between them. This CDR3 has 13 residues. CDR1 is SGHVT, CDR2 SQSDAQ, per germline. CDR3: CASSQQENYGYTF. In DNA form, the CDR3 reads TGTGCCAGCAGCCAACAGGAGAACTATGGCTACACCTTC. Filled out from reference TRBV7-4 and TRBJ1-2, the complete variable domain reads GAGVSQSPRYKVAKRGRDVALRCDSISGHVTLYWYRQTLGQGSEVLTYSQSDAQRDKSGRPSGRFSAERPERSVSTLKIQRTEQGDSAVYLCASSQQENYGYTFGSGTRLTVV.

The chain is built from TRBV11-2 and TRBJ1-6; D remains ambiguous. From germline, CDR1 is SGHAT and CDR2 FQNNGV. V gave up 2 bases and J gave up 0 bases, with 14 bases separating them. The CDR3 is 18 amino acids. The DNA of the CDR3 is TGTGCCAGCAGCTTATCCGGGGTCTGGGGCTCCTATAATTCACCCCTCCACTTT. Residues: CASSLSGVWGSYNSPLHF. Together with reference TRBV11-2 and TRBJ1-6, the CDR3 gives the full variable domain: EAGVAQSPRYKIIEKRQSVAFWCNPISGHATLYWYQQILGQGPKLLIQFQNNGVVDDSQLPKDRFSAERLKGVDSTLKIQPAKLEDSAVYLCASSLSGVWGSYNSPLHFGNGTRLTVT.

This clonotype was recorded only once. This chain links TRBV3-1 with TRBJ2-7; D gene ambiguous. The CDR3 length is 14 residues. Trimming took off 5 bases at V and 3 bases at J, with 14 bases between the two ends. Looked up from germline, CDR1 is LGHDT and CDR2 is YNNKEL (reference sequence). The CDR3 bases are TGTGCCAGCAGCGCCCGCGGCTCCTACTACGAGCAGTACTTC. Protein product: CASSARGSYYEQYF.

The chain couples TRBV20-1 to TRBJ1-5, with a possible D match to TRBD1 (6 bases). The CDR3 totals 13 residues. Germline CDR1 and CDR2: DFQATT and SNEGSKA (reference sequence). V was shortened by 6 bases and J by 6 bases, with 15 bases between the two germline ends. The CDR3 sequence is CSARRGEVQPQHF. CDR3 nucleotides: TGCAGTGCCCGGAGGGGGGAAGTTCAGCCCCAGCATTTT.

The chain has TRBV20-1 and TRBJ1-5; D possibly corresponds to TRBD1 (5 bases). CDR3 length: 14 residues. Germline V gene data show CDR1 as DFQATT and CDR2 as SNEGSKA (reference sequence). V lost 2 bases, J lost 0 bases, and 8 bases lay in between. CDR3 region: CSARQGRSNQPQHF. Written as DNA, the CDR3 is TGCAGTGCTAGACAGGGACGTAGCAATCAGCCCCAGCATTTT.

In this sample, this clonotype turned up a few times. The chain combines TRBV7-9 with TRBJ1-5; D remains unclear. The CDR3 totals 16 residues. Trimming took off 0 bases at V and 6 bases at J, with 15 bases between the two ends. The germline V gene encodes CDR1 SEHNR and CDR2 FQNEAQ (reference sequence). Here the CDR3 reads CASSLATGSVGQPQHF. The CDR3 DNA reads TGTGCCAGCAGCTTAGCCACCGGAAGCGTTGGTCAGCCCCAGCATTTT.

This clonotype was counted between two and nine times. The V and J genes are TRBV11-2 and TRBJ1-2; 8 bases fit TRBD1. CDR1 and CDR2 from the germline V gene are SGHAT and FQNNGV. V was clipped by 2 bases and J by 2 bases; unmatched bases: 16. The CDR3 runs 19 residues. CDR3 DNA sequence: TGTGCCAGCAGCTTATCGAGCGGGACAGGAATTTTGGGGAACTATGGCTACACCTTC. It specifies CASSLSSGTGILGNYGYTF.

This clonotype was seen once. An end of the junction does not agree with germline; a read error may underlie this. This chain links TRBV20-1 with TRBJ2-1; D gene ambiguous. Germline CDR1 DFQATT, CDR2 SNEGSKA (reference sequence). This CDR3 spans 13 amino acids. DNA for the CDR3: TGCAGACTCCGCCCTGCGGCGTACAAGGAGCAGTTCTTC. Its translation is CRLRPAAYKEQFF.

This clonotype came up a few times. This rearrangement joins TRBV11-3 to TRBJ1-5, with D perhaps matching TRBD1 (5 bases). V shed 0 bases and J shed 4 bases, with 13 bases lying between them. This CDR3 has 16 residues. Germline CDR1 is SGHNT and CDR2 is YENEEA. CDR3 in amino acids: CASSLEPGRYNQPQHF. In DNA form, the CDR3 reads TGTGCCAGCAGCTTAGAACCAGGGCGCTATAATCAGCCCCAGCATTTT.

J is TRBJ1-2 and V is TRBV20-1, with a weak D call TRBD1 (6 bases). In germline, CDR1 is DFQATT, CDR2 SNEGSKA (reference sequence). V lost 3 bases and J lost 5, with 19 bases in between. CDR3 length: 15 amino acids. CDR3 in DNA: TGCAGTGCTAGGGGGGGGGGGGCTGTTCGGTATGGCTACACCTTC. Encoded protein: CSARGGGAVRYGYTF.

This clonotype has more than one count but fewer than ten. J is TRBJ2-7 and V is TRBV12-3 or TRBV12-4; the D is unclear. Trimming removed 3 bases at V and 5 bases at J, with 8 bases between. The CDR3 has 12 residues. Here the CDR3 reads CASSLIRDEQYF. Here the CDR3 DNA reads TGTGCCAGCAGTTTGATCCGGGACGAGCAGTACTTC.

This clonotype came up many times. The chain uses TRBV7-2 and TRBJ2-5; D could derive from TRBD1 or TRBD2 (5 bases each). This CDR3 has 14 amino acids. Germline CDR1 is SGHTA and CDR2 is FQGNSA. Trimming pared 5 bases from V and 4 bases from J, leaving 14 bases between. The CDR3 nucleotides read TGTGCCAGCAGCATCCAGGGTGGGGGAGAGACCCAGTACTTC. Amino acid sequence: CASSIQGGGETQYF.

The chain recombines TRBV2 with TRBJ2-3; a weak D match, TRBD2 (6 bases). The CDR3 loop spans 17 amino acids. Trimming removed 4 bases from V and 2 bases from J, with 19 bases in between. Germline V gene sequence: CDR1 SNHLY, CDR2 FYNNEI. DNA for the CDR3: TGTGCCAGCAGTGTTACGAGGGAGGAGACTTACACAGATACGCAGTATTTT. Protein product: CASSVTREETYTDTQYF.

There are many counts of this clonotype. The chain combines TRBV7-2 with TRBJ2-3, with 7 positions matching TRBD2. The CDR3 is made up of 15 amino acids. V was clipped by 1 base and J by 1 base; unmatched bases: 2. The germline gives CDR1 SGHTA, CDR2 FQGNSA. The CDR3 nucleotides read TGTGCCAGCAGCTTAGATCTAGCGGGCACAGATACGCAGTATTTT. It codes for CASSLDLAGTDTQYF.